A selection of T cell receptor beta chains follows, all from one sample in a study of T cells in Graves' hyperthyroidism and ophthalmopathy. MiXCR, applied by TCRdb to the multiplex PCR reads, yields one record per CDR3 protein. The table records about 420,000 distinct CDR3 sequences, roughly an eighth of them present only once. The specimen sequenced was blood. The receptor set was obtained from a woman under 30 with Graves' hyperthyroidism. Each CDR3 is given with its conserved first and last residue. The order of the fields is V gene, J gene, D gene, clone size, CDR3 protein, CDR3 DNA. The D gene is left open where the match is weak. The listing skips clone size in some rows; elsewhere it reads once, few, many or a size class.

V: TRBV6-2/TRBV6-3; J: TRBJ1-2; D: NA; size: many; CDR3: CASSPAGNYGYTF; DNA: TGTGCCAGCAGTCCCGCGGGGAACTATGGCTACACCTTC
V: TRBV28; J: TRBJ2-7; D: TRBD1; size: many; CDR3: CASSLGGQGLGEQYF; DNA: TGTGCCAGCAGTTTAGGGGGACAGGGTTTAGGCGAGCAGTACTTC
V: TRBV6-1; J: TRBJ1-4; D: TRBD1; size: NA; CDR3: CASRRQGLNEKLFF; DNA: TGTGCCAGCAGAAGACAGGGGTTGAATGAAAAACTGTTTTTT
V: TRBV6-1; J: TRBJ1-1; D: NA; size: many; CDR3: CASRPNLGRGTEAFF; DNA: TGTGCCAGCAGGCCGAACTTGGGCCGGGGGACTGAAGCTTTCTTT
V: TRBV19; J: TRBJ2-7; D: NA; size: many; CDR3: CASSMVGSSYEQYF; DNA: TGTGCCAGTAGTATGGTGGGGAGCTCCTACGAGCAGTACTTC
V: TRBV20-1; J: TRBJ1-1; D: TRBD1; size: many; CDR3: CSAGDRGDTEAFF; DNA: TGCAGTGCTGGGGACAGGGGAGACACTGAAGCTTTCTTT
V: TRBV10-3; J: TRBJ2-1; D: TRBD2; size: many; CDR3: CAISEPGLADEQFF; DNA: TGTGCCATCAGTGAACCAGGACTAGCGGATGAGCAGTTCTTC
V: TRBV30; J: TRBJ2-2; D: TRBD1; size: few; CDR3: CAWGRQGATGELFF; DNA: TGTGCCTGGGGAAGACAGGGGGCTACCGGGGAGCTGTTTTTT
V: TRBV7-9; J: TRBJ2-5; D: NA; size: NA; CDR3: CASSPTPEETQYF; DNA: TGTGCCAGCAGCCCTACCCCAGAAGAGACCCAGTACTTC
V: TRBV7-8; J: TRBJ2-5; D: NA; size: many; CDR3: CASSISTSLGWQTQYF; DNA: TGTGCCAGCAGCATATCGACATCTCTGGGGTGGCAGACCCAGTACTTC
V: TRBV12-3/TRBV12-4; J: TRBJ2-3; D: NA; size: many; CDR3: CASSHGPSTDTQYF; DNA: TGTGCCAGCAGCCATGGACCCTCCACAGATACGCAGTATTTT
V: TRBV11-2; J: TRBJ2-6; D: TRBD2; size: NA; CDR3: CASSRELAGGSSGANVLTF; DNA: TGTGCCAGCAGCCGAGAACTAGCGGGAGGTTCCTCTGGGGCCAACGTCCTGACTTTC
V: TRBV7-8; J: TRBJ2-2; D: TRBD2; size: few; CDR3: CASSLGVTSGRGNTGELFF; DNA: TGTGCCAGCAGCTTAGGGGTGACTAGCGGGAGGGGGAACACCGGGGAGCTGTTTTTT
V: TRBV20-1; J: TRBJ2-3; D: TRBD1; size: many; CDR3: CSALGTGTDTQYF; DNA: TGCAGTGCGCTCGGGACAGGGACAGATACGCAGTATTTT
V: TRBV9; J: TRBJ2-7; D: TRBD2; size: NA; CDR3: CASSVTGLAGEQYF; DNA: TGTGCCAGCAGCGTAACCGGACTAGCGGGAGAGCAGTACTTC
V: TRBV2; J: TRBJ2-1; D: TRBD2; size: many; CDR3: CASLAGRAGYEQFF; DNA: TGTGCCAGTTTAGCCGGGAGGGCCGGCTATGAGCAGTTCTTC
V: TRBV27; J: TRBJ2-1; D: NA; size: few; CDR3: CASSLYSYNEQFF; DNA: TGTGCCAGCAGTTTATACTCCTACAATGAGCAGTTCTTC
V: TRBV30; J: TRBJ1-5; D: NA; size: many; CDR3: CAWSPNYSNQPQHF; DNA: TGTGCCTGGAGTCCAAATTATAGCAATCAGCCCCAGCATTTT
V: TRBV5-1; J: TRBJ2-7; D: NA; size: many; CDR3: CASSSGTPDEQYF; DNA: TGCGCCAGCAGCTCCGGGACCCCAGACGAGCAGTACTTC
V: TRBV20-1; J: TRBJ1-1; D: NA; size: few; CDR3: CSASLSEFTEAFF; DNA: TGCAGTGCGTCGTTAAGTGAGTTCACTGAAGCTTTCTTT
V: TRBV24-1; J: TRBJ2-3; D: TRBD2; size: many; CDR3: CATSDPGHGLAGTDTQYF; DNA: TGTGCCACCAGTGATCCCGGACACGGACTAGCGGGAACAGATACGCAGTATTTT
V: TRBV5-1; J: TRBJ1-1; D: NA; size: NA; CDR3: CASSKRTPNTEAFF; DNA: TGCGCCAGCAGCAAACGTACACCGAACACTGAAGCTTTCTTT
V: TRBV20-1; J: TRBJ1-4; D: NA; size: many; CDR3: CSARETGSEKLFF; DNA: TGCAGTGCTAGAGAAACAGGGAGTGAAAAACTGTTTTTT
V: TRBV7-9; J: TRBJ2-5; D: TRBD2; size: NA; CDR3: CASSLSLAGMGGETQYF; DNA: TGTGCCAGCAGCTTGTCTCTAGCGGGAATGGGGGGAGAGACCCAGTACTTC
V: TRBV6-2/TRBV6-3; J: TRBJ2-6; D: NA; size: few; CDR3: CASEFSGANVLTF; DNA: TGTGCTAGTGAATTCTCTGGGGCCAACGTCCTGACTTTC
V: TRBV30; J: TRBJ2-5; D: NA; size: NA; CDR3: CAWATGRETQYF; DNA: TGTGCCTGGGCGACAGGCCGGGAGACCCAGTACTTC
V: TRBV20-1; J: TRBJ2-7; D: NA; size: many; CDR3: CSALGRGGATYEQYF; DNA: TGCAGTGCCCTGGGTAGGGGCGGAGCGACCTACGAGCAGTACTTC
V: TRBV11-2; J: TRBJ2-7; D: NA; size: many; CDR3: CASSLSLGTSYEQYF; DNA: TGTGCCAGCAGCTTGTCTTTGGGAACCTCCTACGAGCAGTACTTC
V: TRBV9; J: TRBJ1-1; D: TRBD1; size: NA; CDR3: CASSSRDRYTEAFF; DNA: TGTGCCAGCAGCAGCCGGGACAGATACACTGAAGCTTTCTTT
V: TRBV7-2; J: TRBJ2-1; D: TRBD2; size: NA; CDR3: CASTPRLTSGLGEQFF; DNA: TGTGCCAGCACCCCACGATTGACTAGCGGCCTCGGGGAGCAGTTCTTC
V: TRBV28; J: TRBJ1-1; D: NA; size: many; CDR3: CASNLGRLNTEAFF; DNA: TGTGCCAGCAACCTCGGACGGCTGAACACTGAAGCTTTCTTT
V: TRBV11-2; J: TRBJ2-5; D: NA; size: many; CDR3: CASSPRGFEETQYF; DNA: TGTGCCAGCAGCCCGAGGGGATTCGAAGAGACCCAGTACTTC
V: TRBV29-1; J: TRBJ1-4; D: NA; size: many; CDR3: CSVTALATNEKLFF; DNA: TGCAGCGTCACGGCGTTGGCAACTAATGAAAAACTGTTTTTT
V: TRBV7-2; J: TRBJ1-3; D: TRBD1; size: once; CDR3: CASSSDRVSGNAIYF; DNA: TGTGCCAGCAGCTCAGACAGGGTCTCTGGAAACGCCATATATTTT
V: TRBV28; J: TRBJ1-1; D: NA; size: many; CDR3: CASSLFDGTEAFF; DNA: TGTGCCAGCAGTTTATTCGATGGCACTGAAGCTTTCTTT
V: TRBV29-1; J: TRBJ1-1; D: TRBD1; size: many; CDR3: CSANRGMNTEAFF; DNA: TGCAGCGCAAACAGGGGAATGAACACTGAAGCTTTCTTT
V: TRBV28; J: TRBJ1-2; D: NA; size: many; CDR3: CASSLRAGAYGYTF; DNA: TGTGCCAGCAGTTTACGAGCCGGGGCCTATGGCTACACCTTC
V: TRBV27; J: TRBJ2-3; D: NA; size: many; CDR3: CASSLVGADTQYF; DNA: TGTGCCAGCAGTTTAGTAGGCGCAGATACGCAGTATTTT
V: TRBV5-1; J: TRBJ2-3; D: TRBD2; size: NA; CDR3: CASSWGSSGRALDTQYF; DNA: TGCGCCAGCAGCTGGGGTTCTAGCGGGAGGGCCCTAGATACGCAGTATTTT
V: TRBV7-9; J: TRBJ2-7; D: TRBD1; size: NA; CDR3: CASSPRDRIYEQYF; DNA: TGTGCCAGCAGCCCCCGGGACAGAATTTACGAGCAGTACTTC
V: TRBV2; J: TRBJ1-6; D: NA; size: NA; CDR3: CASKTDYNSPLHF; DNA: TGTGCCAGCAAGACAGATTATAATTCACCCCTCCACTTT
V: TRBV2; J: TRBJ2-1; D: TRBD1; size: many; CDR3: CASITGALYNEQFF; DNA: TGTGCCAGCATAACAGGGGCTCTCTACAATGAGCAGTTCTTC
V: TRBV28; J: TRBJ2-3; D: TRBD2; size: NA; CDR3: CASSPTLGAGAGNTQYF; DNA: TGTGCCAGCAGTCCGACTTTGGGAGCGGGAGCGGGGAATACGCAGTATTTT